Shown below are 27 T cell receptor beta chains from a single sample sequenced in a study of beta chain features in type 1 diabetes. Findings of the study overall: TCRB CDR3s were moderately but significantly shorter in Type 1 diabetes patients in all four CD4+ subsets.

These receptors' targets are unknown. Expressed TCRB transcripts got sequenced, as all isolated RNA was reverse transcribed. TCRdb keeps only in-frame clones here, not all; method: immunoSEQ multiplex PCR. The sample yields roughly 150,000 clones, roughly 9% seen once. The sequenced sample was central memory CD4+ T cells from blood. These receptors all come from a woman in her twenties or thirties with type 1 diabetes.

This clone was counted between two and nine times. With a far larger clone one base away, a read error is the likely cause. The sample carries other DNA sequences with the same CDR3. This chain connects TRBV7-9 to TRBJ2-1; D is uncertain. The CDR3 spans 14 residues. Germline V gene sequence: CDR1 SEHNR, CDR2 FQNEAQ (reference sequence). With 5 bases removed from V and 2 bases from J, the gap between germline ends came to 10 bases. The CDR3, as DNA: TGTGCCAGCAGCCGAGGAGAAGCCTACAATGAGCAGTTCTTC. This codes for CASSRGEAYNEQFF.

V usage is TRBV5-1 and J usage is TRBJ2-5, with 8 positions matching TRBD2. Germline assignment: CDR1 SGHRS and CDR2 YFSETQ. Trimming removed 2 bases from V and 5 bases from J; junction bases left unmatched: 14. This CDR3 is 17 amino acids long. The CDR3 loop is CASSLMVGAGGTETQYF. CDR3 bases: TGCGCCAGCAGCTTAATGGTTGGGGCGGGAGGCACGGAGACCCAGTACTTC.

This clone has only a few counts. This sequence joins TRBV27 and TRBJ2-5, with 7 bases lining up with TRBD1. The CDR3 length is 17 residues. V lost 5 bases and J lost 5; bases outside the gene matches: 17. Germline assignment: CDR1 MNHEY and CDR2 SMNVEV (reference sequence). Written as DNA, the CDR3 is TGTGCCAGCAGTGAAATCAGGGGGTTGTCCACCGGCGAGACCCAGTACTTC. This translates into CASSEIRGLSTGETQYF.

This clone was detected only a few times. This chain links TRBV10-3 with TRBJ2-5, with 11 bases identical to TRBD2. The CDR3 has 14 amino acids. CDR1 is ENHRY and CDR2 is SYGVKD in the germline V gene. Trimming removed 0 bases from V and 11 bases from J; junction bases left unmatched: 5. The CDR3 DNA sequence: TGTGCCATCAGTGAGTCCGGGACTAGCGGTTCGCAGTACTTC. It codes for CAISESGTSGSQYF.

This clone was detected ten times or more. The J gene is TRBJ2-4, the V gene TRBV18, with TRBD2 as a possible D gene (6 bases). Germline V gene lookup returns CDR1 KGHSH and CDR2 LQKENI. V lost 0 bases and J 8 bases, leaving 8 bases between the germline ends. The CDR3 runs to 13 residues. In DNA, the CDR3 is TGTGCCAGCTCACCACCAACGGGAGACATTCAGTACTTC. Its translation is CASSPPTGDIQYF.

The chain carries TRBV28 and TRBJ2-7; possible D gene TRBD1, 5 bases. From germline, CDR1 is MDHEN and CDR2 SYDVKM. Trimming cost V 5 bases and J 1 base, with 12 bases left between them. The CDR3 consists of 14 residues. CDR3 in DNA: TGTGCCAGCAGTATACCACAGGAATCCTACGAGCAGTACTTC. This encodes CASSIPQESYEQYF.

This clone was found a few times. V is TRBV2 and J is TRBJ2-3, with a possible D match to TRBD2 (5 bases). The ends were cut back, 6 bases at V and 0 bases at J, with 13 bases in the middle. Germline assignment: CDR1 SNHLY and CDR2 FYNNEI. This CDR3 is 15 amino acids long. The CDR3 bases are TGTGCCAGCAGCGAACATCCTAGCAGCACAGATACGCAGTATTTT. It is translated as CASSEHPSSTDTQYF.

This clone was counted a few times. This chain uses TRBV6-1 with TRBJ2-7, with TRBD1 matching 7 bases. This CDR3 comprises 11 residues. Germline V gene data show CDR1 as MNHNS and CDR2 as SASEGT. J lost 9 bases, V lost 5 bases, and 4 bases had no gene match. This chain's CDR3 is CASSTGELQYF. CDR3 DNA: TGTGCCAGCAGTACAGGGGAGCTGCAGTACTTC.

CDR3 loop: CASSFRTSLETEAFF. CDR3 nucleotides: TGCGCCAGCAGCTTCCGAACCTCATTGGAGACTGAAGCTTTCTTT. The V gene is TRBV4-1, the J gene TRBJ1-1, with D hard to call. The CDR3 runs 15 residues. Germline V lookup: CDR1 MGHRA, CDR2 YSYEKL. V was trimmed by 5 bases and J by 5 bases, leaving 18 bases between them.

The CDR3 DNA is TGTGCCAGCACCGAAGGGGATTGGACAGGCCATCAGCCCCAGCATTTT. Residues: CASTEGDWTGHQPQHF. The chain employs TRBV2 and TRBJ1-5, with 7 bases lining up with TRBD1. The germline gives CDR1 SNHLY, CDR2 FYNNEI. Unmatched junction bases numbered 14, after V lost 7 bases and J lost 5 bases. The CDR3 covers 16 residues.

This clone turned up a few times. This chain links TRBV9 with TRBJ2-2, with TRBD1 identical over 9 bases. With 9 bases clipped from V and 5 bases from J, the junction kept 5 bases outside the gene matches. Germline CDR1 is SGDLS and CDR2 is YYNGEE. The CDR3 length is 13 residues. The CDR3 DNA sequence: TGTGCCACTAGGACAGGGGATACCGGGGAGCTGTTTTTT. This gives the protein CATRTGDTGELFF.

This clone was observed at least ten times. The chain links TRBV5-5 to TRBJ2-7, with 9 bases matching TRBD1. This CDR3 is built from 15 residues. Germline CDR1 SGHKS, CDR2 YYEKEE (reference sequence). After removal of 3 bases from V and 5 bases from J, the junction contained 9 bases not matched to a gene. CDR3 sequence (DNA): TGTGCCAGCAGCTCCATGACAGGGGGTTCGAACGAGCAGTACTTC. Translated: CASSSMTGGSNEQYF.

The rearrangement links TRBV5-6 to TRBJ1-2, with 9 bases matching TRBD1. The CDR3 has 13 amino acids. The germline V gene encodes CDR1 SGHDT and CDR2 YYEEEE. The V gene end was trimmed by 1 base and the J gene end by 11 bases; junction bases not matched to a gene: 6. CDR3 in amino acids: CASSLWGTGWYTF. CDR3 DNA sequence: TGTGCCAGCAGCTTGTGGGGGACAGGGTGGTACACCTTC.

The chain has TRBV29-1 and TRBJ2-3; 7 positions match TRBD1. Germline lookup yields CDR1 SQVTM and CDR2 ANQGSEA. The CDR3 length is 16 residues. V trimming: 5 bases; J trimming: 2 bases; junction bases outside the gene matches: 13. CDR3 in DNA: TGCAGCGTTTTGGGGACAGCCCTCAGATACACAGATACGCAGTATTTT. Translated: CSVLGTALRYTDTQYF.

Points on this clone: An end of the junction does not agree with germline; a read error may underlie this. This chain connects TRBV4-1 to TRBJ1-5; 9 bases map to TRBD1. CDR3 length: 15 amino acids. CDR1 and CDR2 (germline): MGHRA, YSYEKL. CDR3 nucleotides: TGTGCCAGCAGCCAGCCGGGACAGGGAAATCAGCCCCAGCATTTT. It is translated as CASSQPGQGNQPQHF.

This clone was counted only a few times. The genes are TRBV4-2 and TRBJ2-1; D gene unclear. The CDR3 is 15 residues long. Trimming took off 1 base at V and 0 bases at J, with 7 bases between the two ends. Germline CDR1 is LGHNA and CDR2 is YNFKEQ. The CDR3 sequence: CASSQAASSYNEQFF. The CDR3 region has the DNA TGTGCCAGCAGCCAAGCCGCGAGCTCCTACAATGAGCAGTTCTTC.

Only a few counts were recorded for this clone. V usage is TRBV5-6 and J usage is TRBJ1-2; D is undetermined. Per germline, CDR1 SGHDT and CDR2 YYEEEE. The V gene lost 1 base and the J gene lost 6 bases, with 7 bases spanning the gap. CDR3 size: 12 residues. In DNA form, the CDR3 reads TGTGCCAGCAGCTTGAGCGTCGATGGCTACACCTTC. Translated, it gives CASSLSVDGYTF.

In this sample, this clone turned up a few times. The rearrangement links TRBV5-6 to TRBJ2-5; TRBD2 might be the D (5 bases). This CDR3 is 15 amino acids long. V was shortened by 4 bases and J by 0 bases, with 13 bases between the two germline ends. Germline V gene data show CDR1 as SGHDT and CDR2 as YYEEEE. CDR3 amino acids: CASSTLGRDQETQYF. The CDR3 region has the DNA TGTGCCAGCAGCACCCTTGGGCGGGACCAAGAGACCCAGTACTTC.

The genes are TRBV27 and TRBJ1-5; D not certain. V was clipped by 3 bases and J by 0 bases, with 12 bases between them. Germline CDR1 reads MNHEY; CDR2 reads SMNVEV (reference sequence). The CDR3 spans 16 residues. The CDR3 DNA reads TGTGCCAGCAGTTTCTCCAAATCTAATAGCAATCAGCCCCAGCATTTT. It encodes CASSFSKSNSNQPQHF.

The V call is TRBV7-8, the J call TRBJ2-5; D unclear. Per the germline V gene, CDR1 is SGHVS and CDR2 is FQNEAQ. This CDR3 has 12 amino acids. Trimming shortened V by 5 bases and J by 2 bases, and 6 bases separated the two germline ends. The CDR3 spells CASSPGQETQYF. The CDR3 nucleotides read TGTGCCAGCAGCCCCGGGCAAGAGACCCAGTACTTC. Filled out from reference TRBV7-8 and TRBJ2-5, the complete variable domain reads GAGVSQSPRYKVAKRGQDVALRCDPISGHVSLFWYQQALGQGPEFLTYFQNEAQLDKSGLPSDRFFAERPEGSVSTLKIQRTQQEDSAVYLCASSPGQETQYFGPGTRLLVL.

The chain couples TRBV9 to TRBJ1-3, with 9 bases fitting TRBD1. Looked up from germline, CDR1 is SGDLS and CDR2 is YYNGEE. CDR3 length: 14 residues. V lost 7 bases, J lost 4 bases, and 6 bases stayed unmatched. The CDR3 nucleotides read TGTGCCAGCTCCACAGGGGGCGGGGGAAACACCATATATTTT. Its translation: CASSTGGGGNTIYF. The full variable domain, rest sourced from reference TRBV9 and TRBJ1-3, is DSGVTQTPKHLITATGQRVTLRCSPRSGDLSVYWYQQSLDQGLQFLIQYYNGEERAKGNILERFSAQQFPDLHSELNLSSLELGDSALYFCASSTGGGGNTIYFGEGSWLTVV.

In this sample, this clone turned up a few times. The V call is TRBV4-1, the J call TRBJ2-7, with D perhaps TRBD2 (6 bases). The CDR3 consists of 14 residues. Trimming took 1 base from V and 5 from J, leaving 12 bases between them. In germline, CDR1 is MGHRA, CDR2 YSYEKL. DNA of the CDR3: TGCGCCAGCAGCCAAGTGGGGGGAATGAACGAGCAGTACTTC. Protein: CASSQVGGMNEQYF.

V and J are TRBV23-1 and TRBJ2-7; D is unclear. TRBV23-1 belongs to the ORF category, with a function that is uncertain. This CDR3 spans 16 amino acids. V was trimmed by 0 bases and J by 1 base, leaving 13 bases between them. This CDR3 reads CASSQSRGSPSYEQYF. The CDR3 bases are TGCGCCAGCAGTCAATCTCGCGGATCACCTTCCTACGAGCAGTACTTC.

The chain has TRBV5-1 and TRBJ2-5, with D possibly being TRBD2 (6 bases). The CDR3 covers 15 residues. Per germline, CDR1 SGHRS and CDR2 YFSETQ. With 7 bases removed from V and 3 bases from J, the gap between germline ends came to 19 bases. CDR3 nucleotide sequence: TGCGCCAGCGCACTCGGGACTCTTAAGGAAGAGACCCAGTACTTC. Its protein is CASALGTLKEETQYF.

The chain links TRBV6-6 to TRBJ1-2; D gene unclear. The CDR3 length is 13 residues. CDR1 and CDR2 from the germline V gene are MNHNY and SVGAGI (reference sequence). Trimming took 2 bases from V and 3 from J, leaving 7 bases between them. CDR3 DNA sequence: TGTGCCAGCAGTTACACGGGAGACTATGGCTACACCTTC. It specifies CASSYTGDYGYTF.

This clone was found a few times. The V and J genes are TRBV30 and TRBJ1-5; 8 positions agree with TRBD1. V lost 5 bases to trimming and J lost 2 bases; unmatched junction nucleotides: 14. Germline lookup yields CDR1 GTSNPN and CDR2 SVGIG (reference sequence). The length of the CDR3 is 17 residues. For the CDR3, the DNA is TGTGCCTGGGGCGGACAGGGAGGTGGGAATGGCAATCAGCCCCAGCATTTT. The encoded protein is CAWGGQGGGNGNQPQHF.

The rearrangement links TRBV4-1 to TRBJ2-1; 13 bases are shared with TRBD2. The CDR3 runs 14 residues. The ends lost 4 bases at V and 12 bases at J; junction bases unmatched: 6. Germline V gene lookup returns CDR1 MGHRA and CDR2 YSYEKL. The CDR3 nucleotides read TGCGCCAGCAGCCGTGGGACTAGCGGGACTTCGCAGTTCTTC. It yields the protein CASSRGTSGTSQFF.